The rows below give T cell receptor beta chains drawn from one sample of a study of cytomegalovirus exposure and HLA in healthy donors. The assay was immunoSEQ multiplex PCR, and TCRdb's table has in-frame clones only and misses some. The sample holds 170,000 or so clones, around 81% seen once. The sequencing sample was made of PBMCs. The receptor source for this set is a woman aged 25 to 39 in good health and CMV-seronegative. The CDR3 runs from the conserved cysteine through the conserved F or W. The D gene is left open where the match is weak. Size tells how often a clone was seen (once, few, many) or the class of an expanded clone, and some rows leave it out.

J gene | CDR3 length | clone size | V gene | D gene | CDR3 DNA | CDR3 protein
TRBJ2-5 | 15 | - | TRBV28 | TRBD1 | TGTGCCAGCAGTTTGACGGGACAGAATCAAGAGACCCAGTACTTC | CASSLTGQNQETQYF
TRBJ2-7 | 15 | - | TRBV6-5 | TRBD1 | TGTGCCAGCAGTTACCCCAGACAGGGTAGTTCGGAGCAGTACTTC | CASSYPRQGSSEQYF
TRBJ1-6 | 16 | - | TRBV28 | - | TGTGCCAGCAGTTTAGGGTCGGACGCGGGAATTTCACCCCTCCACTTT | CASSLGSDAGISPLHF
TRBJ2-3 | 15 | - | TRBV7-8 | TRBD1 | TGTGCCAGCAGGTCATTGGGACAGGGCACAGATACGCAGTATTTT | CASRSLGQGTDTQYF
TRBJ2-1 | 18 | - | TRBV28 | TRBD2 | TGTGCCAGCAGTTTGACTAGCGGGAGTAGGGGTTCCTACAATGAGCAGTTCTTC | CASSLTSGSRGSYNEQFF
TRBJ2-5 | 13 | - | TRBV30 | TRBD2 | TGTGCCTGTACTAGCGGAGGGGGAGAGACCCAGTACTTC | CACTSGGGETQYF
TRBJ2-3 | 15 | - | TRBV2 | - | TGTGCCAGCAGGCAGTTAGCGGTCGCGGGAGATACGCAGTATTTT | CASRQLAVAGDTQYF
TRBJ1-5 | 15 | - | TRBV27 | TRBD1 | TGTGCCAGCAGATCGGGACAGGGGGGATATCAGCCCCAGCATTTT | CASRSGQGGYQPQHF
TRBJ2-6 | 14 | few | TRBV19 | - | TGTGCCAGTAGTATAAAGACTGGGGCCAACGGCCTGACTTTC | CASSIKTGANGLTF
TRBJ1-1 | 14 | - | TRBV28 | TRBD1 | TGTGCCAGCAGTACCATACAGGGGATCTCTGAAGCTTTCTTT | CASSTIQGISEAFF
TRBJ2-3 | 15 | - | TRBV25-1 | TRBD2 | TGTGCCAGCAGTGACGGGACTAGCAACACAGATACGCAGTATTTT | CASSDGTSNTDTQYF
TRBJ1-3 | 11 | - | TRBV18 | - | TGTGCCAGCTCACCCGGGAACACCATATATTTT | CASSPGNTIYF
TRBJ1-1 | 13 | - | TRBV4-1 | - | TGCGCCAGCAGCCAGACTAGGGCGGCCTCTGCTTTCTTT | CASSQTRAASAFF
TRBJ2-1 | 12 | - | TRBV29-1 | - | TGCAGCGTTGCCTCAGGGTCCAATGAGCAGTTCTTC | CSVASGSNEQFF